A few counts support the clone carrying this T cell receptor beta chain. Its antigen remains unknown. These data originate in a study of T cell repertoires in cytomegalovirus infection. Study-level information: CMV epitopes used comprised recently identified HLA-C-restricted ones and well-studied HLA-B-restricted ones.

Points from the study as a whole: Cumulative frequency (of public TCR beta family members) identified carriers of CMV plus the relevant HLA. HLA-C-restricted, CMV-specific TCR beta clonotypes were dominant ex vivo.

Germline loops: CDR1 SEHNR, CDR2 FQNEAQ (reference sequence). The CDR3 has 14 amino acids. MiXCR, applied by TCRdb to the reads, yields one record per CDR3 protein. The sample yields 600,000 to 700,000 distinct CDR3 sequences, 33% seen once. The V gene is TRBV7-9, the J gene TRBJ2-5; TRBD2 matches 13 bases. The sequences come from cultured PBMCs, collected from culture after CMV antigen stimulation. The TCR sequence derives from a human donor in good health (CMV status not recorded). Some clones in this sample may be carry-over from other donors' samples. CDR3 DNA: TGTGGGACTAGCGGGAGTCAACGGGAAGAGACCCAGTACTTC. It translates to CGTSGSQREETQYF.